One sample yielded the 16 T cell receptor beta chains listed below, sequenced in a study of blood T cells in healthy people across ages. With a J-beta primer mix and a sample-barcoded 5' primer, a second PCR ran about 6 to 11 cycles. TCRdb called the 5' RACE reads again in MiXCR, with one record for every CDR3 protein. This table has approximately 800,000 distinct CDR3 sequences, 62% appearing once. The sequencing sample was made of blood. All receptors derive from a man aged 25 to 40 in good health.

The gene calls are TRBV9 and TRBJ2-5; D is possibly TRBD1 (6 bases). Germline V gene data show CDR1 as SGDLS and CDR2 as YYNGEE. Trimming removed 0 bases from V and 5 bases from J, with 14 bases in between. The CDR3 contains 15 residues. DNA for the CDR3: TGTGCCAGCAGCGTAGAATGGGATACAGGGGAGACCCAGTACTTC. It encodes CASSVEWDTGETQYF.

This sequence joins TRBV19 and TRBJ2-4; D is undetermined. V lost 7 bases and J 6 bases, leaving 13 bases between the germline ends. Germline V gene lookup returns CDR1 LNHDA and CDR2 SQIVND (reference sequence). The CDR3 runs to 13 residues. The CDR3 region has the DNA TGTGCCAGTACCGGACCCGGAACAAACATTCAGTACTTC. It codes for CASTGPGTNIQYF.

This sequence joins TRBV20-1 and TRBJ2-3, with 9 bases matching TRBD2. Germline CDR1 DFQATT, CDR2 SNEGSKA (reference sequence). V shed 0 bases and J 5 bases; nucleotides not matched to a gene: 6. The CDR3 totals 15 residues. CDR3 coding DNA: TGCAGTGCTAGAGACCCGGGACTAGCTATAGATACGCAGTATTTT. Protein product: CSARDPGLAIDTQYF.

This clonotype has a single count. The chain couples TRBV18 to TRBJ2-1; no reliable D call. The length of the CDR3 is 12 residues. Deletions cut 7 bases from V and 2 bases from J, with 6 bases between. Germline assignment: CDR1 KGHSH and CDR2 LQKENI. CDR3 in DNA: TGTGCCAGCTTTGAAACCTACAATGAGCAGTTCTTC. The encoded protein is CASFETYNEQFF.

The V and J genes are TRBV12-3 or TRBV12-4 and TRBJ2-3, with 9 bases aligning to TRBD2. V dropped 8 bases and J dropped 4; count of bases not matched to a gene: 4. CDR3 length: 13 residues. The CDR3 bases are TGTGCCAGCGCTAGCGGGGACGCAGATACGCAGTATTTT. Its protein product is CASASGDADTQYF.

This clonotype appeared a single time. No DNA is shown, since the ends of the CDR3 on it are uncertain; the CDR3 is the one TCRdb lists. The chain employs TRBV14 and TRBJ2-1. CDR1 and CDR2 (germline): SGHDN, FVKESK. The CDR3 has 13 residues if both end residues are counted. CDR3 loop: CASSQNFGDEQFF.

This clonotype was recorded once. J is TRBJ1-4 and V is TRBV5-1; no reliable D call. This CDR3 spans 11 amino acids. Germline V gene lookup returns CDR1 SGHRS and CDR2 YFSETQ. V gave up 3 bases and J gave up 8 bases, with 5 bases separating them. CDR3 sequence (DNA): TGCGCCAGCAGCTCAGCCGAAAAACTGTTTTTT. Its protein product is CASSSAEKLFF.

The chain has TRBV27 and TRBJ2-1; the D is unclear. CDR3 length: 14 amino acids. Germline V gene sequence: CDR1 MNHEY, CDR2 SMNVEV (reference sequence). V lost 1 base and J 0 bases, leaving 4 bases between the germline ends. The chain's CDR3 is CASSLWASYNEQFF. CDR3 DNA sequence: TGTGCCAGCAGTTTATGGGCCTCCTACAATGAGCAGTTCTTC.

This clonotype was counted a few times. This chain connects TRBV6-6 to TRBJ2-5; D is unresolved. The germline V and J ends were trimmed by 0 bases and 5 bases, with 7 bases remaining between them. Per the germline V gene, CDR1 is MNHNY and CDR2 is SVGAGI (reference sequence). This CDR3 has 13 residues. CDR3 DNA sequence: TGTGCCAGCAGTTACTCGGGTAGGGAGACCCAGTACTTC. Its translation is CASSYSGRETQYF.

This clonotype has just a few counts. This CDR3 is CASSPQGGTYEQYF. The CDR3 DNA reads as TGCGCCAGCAGCCCTCAAGGGGGTACCTACGAGCAGTACTTC. The chain uses TRBV4-3 and TRBJ2-7; D perhaps matches TRBD1 (6 bases). Trimming cost V 4 bases and J 2 bases, with 12 bases left between them. The CDR3 spans 14 residues. Germline-derived CDR1 and CDR2 are LGHNA and YSLEER.

Regarding this clonotype: The junction departs from germline at one end; a sequencing error may be responsible. The gene calls are TRBV6-5 and TRBJ1-2, with a possible D match to TRBD1 (6 bases). This CDR3 region has 15 residues. The germline V gene encodes CDR1 MNHEY and CDR2 SVGAGI. The CDR3, as DNA: TGTGCCAGCAGGACACAGGGAGGAACTAACTATGGCTGCACCTTC. This encodes CASRTQGGTNYGCTF.

The chain combines TRBV14 with TRBJ1-2; maybe TRBD1 (6 bases). The CDR3 consists of 14 residues. V shed 0 bases and J shed 7 bases, with 12 bases lying between them. Looked up from germline, CDR1 is SGHDN and CDR2 is FVKESK. In nucleotides, the CDR3 is TGTGCCAGCAGCCAAGATTGGGGGGCGGTTGGCTACACCTTC. Protein: CASSQDWGAVGYTF.

V is TRBV7-9 and J is TRBJ1-4; 7 bases fit TRBD1. The CDR3 spans 12 residues. The V gene end was trimmed by 4 bases and the J gene end by 12 bases; junction bases not matched to a gene: 5. Per the germline V gene, CDR1 is SEHNR and CDR2 is FQNEAQ (reference sequence). CDR3 sequence: CASSWGQKELFF. CDR3 bases: TGTGCCAGCAGCTGGGGACAGAAAGAACTGTTTTTT.

Here the CDR3 DNA reads TGTGCCATCACCGGGACAGCGAACACTGAAGCTTTCTTT. As protein: CAITGTANTEAFF. The chain recombines TRBV10-3 with TRBJ1-1; 7 bases line up with TRBD1. Per the germline V gene, CDR1 is ENHRY and CDR2 is SYGVKD. The CDR3 extends over 13 amino acids. The V and J ends lost 7 bases and 1 base, in that order; junction bases with no gene match: 3.

This clonotype was seen more than once but under ten times. CDR3 amino acids: CASSQGAELAKNIQYF. DNA of the CDR3: TGTGCCAGCAGCCAAGGGGCAGAACTAGCCAAAAACATTCAGTACTTC. V and J are TRBV4-2 and TRBJ2-4; D gene unclear. The CDR3 has 16 amino acids. The ends were cut back, 1 base at V and 0 bases at J, with 10 bases in the middle. Looked up from germline, CDR1 is LGHNA and CDR2 is YNFKEQ.

A remark on this clonotype: Sequence at one end of the junction differs from germline and may be a read error. The rearrangement uses TRBV7-2 and TRBJ2-2, with TRBD2 identical over 13 bases. Germline V gene data show CDR1 as SGHTA and CDR2 as FQGNSA. The CDR3 runs 16 residues. Here the CDR3 DNA reads TGTGCCAGCACCTTACTAGCGGGGGGGCCCGTTGGGGAGCTGTTTTTT. Protein sequence: CASTLLAGGPVGELFF.